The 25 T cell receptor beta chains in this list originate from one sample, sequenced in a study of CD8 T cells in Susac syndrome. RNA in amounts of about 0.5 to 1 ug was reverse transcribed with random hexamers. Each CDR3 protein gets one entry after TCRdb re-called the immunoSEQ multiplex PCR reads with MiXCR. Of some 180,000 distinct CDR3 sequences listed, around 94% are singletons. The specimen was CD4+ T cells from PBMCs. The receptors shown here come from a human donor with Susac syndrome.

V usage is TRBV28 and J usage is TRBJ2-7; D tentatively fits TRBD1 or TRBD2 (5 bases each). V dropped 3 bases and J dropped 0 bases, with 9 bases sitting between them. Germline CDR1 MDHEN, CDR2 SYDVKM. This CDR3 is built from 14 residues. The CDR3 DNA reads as TGTGCCAGCAGTTTTGCAGGGAGCTCCTACGAGCAGTACTTC. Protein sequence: CASSFAGSSYEQYF.

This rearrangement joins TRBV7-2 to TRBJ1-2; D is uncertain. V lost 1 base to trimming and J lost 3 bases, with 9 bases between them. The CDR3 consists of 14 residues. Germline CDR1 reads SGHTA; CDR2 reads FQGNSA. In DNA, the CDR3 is TGTGCCAGCAGCTTAGAGGCCATCCACTATGGCTACACCTTC. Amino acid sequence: CASSLEAIHYGYTF.

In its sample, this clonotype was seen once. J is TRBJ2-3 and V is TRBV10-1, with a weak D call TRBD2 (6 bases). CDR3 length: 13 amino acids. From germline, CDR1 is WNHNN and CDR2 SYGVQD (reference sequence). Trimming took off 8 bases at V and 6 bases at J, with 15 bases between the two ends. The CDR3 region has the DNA TGCGCCAGCTCCCTCGGCGGGATCGATACGCAGTATTTT. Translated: CASSLGGIDTQYF.

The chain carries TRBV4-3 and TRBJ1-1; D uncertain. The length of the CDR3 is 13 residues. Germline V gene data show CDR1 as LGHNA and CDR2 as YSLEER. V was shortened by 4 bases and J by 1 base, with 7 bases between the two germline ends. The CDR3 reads CASSPFRNTEAFF. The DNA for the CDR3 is TGCGCCAGCAGCCCCTTTAGGAACACTGAAGCTTTCTTT.

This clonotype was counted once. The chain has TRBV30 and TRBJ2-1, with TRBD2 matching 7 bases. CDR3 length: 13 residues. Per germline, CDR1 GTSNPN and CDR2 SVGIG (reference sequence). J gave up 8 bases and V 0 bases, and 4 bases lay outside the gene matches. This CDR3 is CAWSVTSWDEQFF. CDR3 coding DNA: TGTGCCTGGAGTGTGACTAGCTGGGATGAGCAGTTCTTC.

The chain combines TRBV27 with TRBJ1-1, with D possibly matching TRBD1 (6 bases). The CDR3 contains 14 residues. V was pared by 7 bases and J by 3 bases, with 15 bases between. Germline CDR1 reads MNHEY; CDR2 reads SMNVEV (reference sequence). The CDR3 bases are TGTGCCAGCACCGCTAAGGGGGGGCACACTGAAGCTTTCTTT. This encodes CASTAKGGHTEAFF.

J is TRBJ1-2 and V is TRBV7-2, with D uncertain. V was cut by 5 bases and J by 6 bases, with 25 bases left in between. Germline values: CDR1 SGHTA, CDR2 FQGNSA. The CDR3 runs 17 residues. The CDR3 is CASSLGIREGWSHGYTF. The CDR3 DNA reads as TGTGCCAGCAGCCTAGGGATCCGGGAGGGTTGGAGTCATGGCTACACCTTC.

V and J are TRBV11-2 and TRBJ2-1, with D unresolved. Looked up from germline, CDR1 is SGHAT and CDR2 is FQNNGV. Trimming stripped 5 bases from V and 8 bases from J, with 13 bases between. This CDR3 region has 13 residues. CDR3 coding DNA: TGTGCCAGCAGCCGGCCTCAGATATATGAGCAGTTCTTC. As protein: CASSRPQIYEQFF.

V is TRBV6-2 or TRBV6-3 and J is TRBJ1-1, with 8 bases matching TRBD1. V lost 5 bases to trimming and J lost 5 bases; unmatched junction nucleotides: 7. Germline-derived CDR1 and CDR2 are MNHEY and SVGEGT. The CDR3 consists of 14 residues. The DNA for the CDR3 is TGTGCCAGCAGTCCGGGACAGGAGGGGACTGAAGCTTTCTTT. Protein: CASSPGQEGTEAFF.

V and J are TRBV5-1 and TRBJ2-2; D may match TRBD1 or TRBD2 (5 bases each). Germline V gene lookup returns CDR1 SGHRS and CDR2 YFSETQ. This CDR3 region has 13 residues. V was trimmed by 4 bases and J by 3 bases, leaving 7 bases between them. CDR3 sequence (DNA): TGCGCCAGCAGCCGGGGCGACACCGGGGAGCTGTTTTTT. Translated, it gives CASSRGDTGELFF.

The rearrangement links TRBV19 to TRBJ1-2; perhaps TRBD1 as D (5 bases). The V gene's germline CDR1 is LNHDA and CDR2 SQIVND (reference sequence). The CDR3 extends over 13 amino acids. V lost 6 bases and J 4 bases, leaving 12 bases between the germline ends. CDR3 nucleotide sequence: TGTGCCAGTAGCGGCCCTGGGGGCTATGGCTACACCTTC. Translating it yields CASSGPGGYGYTF. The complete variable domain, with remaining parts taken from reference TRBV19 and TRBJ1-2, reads DGGITQSPKYLFRKEGQNVTLSCEQNLNHDAMYWYRQDPGQGLRLIYYSQIVNDFQKGDIAEGYSVSREKKESFPLTVTSAQKNPTAFYLCASSGPGGYGYTFGSGTRLTVV.

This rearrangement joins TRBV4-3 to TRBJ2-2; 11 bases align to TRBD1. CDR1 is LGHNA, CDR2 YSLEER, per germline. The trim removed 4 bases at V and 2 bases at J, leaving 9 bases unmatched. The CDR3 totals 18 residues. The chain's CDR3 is CASSPGQGAITNTGELFF. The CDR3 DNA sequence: TGCGCCAGCAGCCCTGGACAGGGGGCAATCACAAACACCGGGGAGCTGTTTTTT.

CDR3 in amino acids: CASSAGTVQETQYF. DNA of the CDR3: TGTGCCAGCAGTGCTGGGACAGTACAAGAGACCCAGTACTTC. The V and J genes are TRBV6-1 and TRBJ2-5; 7 bases are a match to TRBD1. Losses at the gene ends were 4 bases for V and 2 bases for J; bases not matched to a gene: 4. The CDR3 has 14 amino acids. CDR1 and CDR2 from the germline V gene are MNHNS and SASEGT.

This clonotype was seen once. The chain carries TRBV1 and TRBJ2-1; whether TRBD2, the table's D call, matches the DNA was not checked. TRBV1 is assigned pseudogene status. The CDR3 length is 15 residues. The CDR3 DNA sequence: TGCACCAGCAGCCCTAGCGGGAGCTCGAACAATGAGCAGTTCTTC. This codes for CTSSPSGSSNNEQFF.

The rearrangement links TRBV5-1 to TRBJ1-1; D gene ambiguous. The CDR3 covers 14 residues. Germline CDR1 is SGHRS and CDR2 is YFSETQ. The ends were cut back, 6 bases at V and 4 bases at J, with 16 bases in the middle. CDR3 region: CASTPSLGSTEAFF. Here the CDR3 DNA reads TGCGCCAGCACCCCGAGCTTGGGATCCACTGAAGCTTTCTTT.

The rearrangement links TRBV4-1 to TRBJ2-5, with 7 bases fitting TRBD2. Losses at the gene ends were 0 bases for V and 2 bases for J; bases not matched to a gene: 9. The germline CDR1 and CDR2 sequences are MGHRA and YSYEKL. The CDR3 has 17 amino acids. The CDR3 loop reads CASSQDTLAALQETQYF. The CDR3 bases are TGCGCCAGCAGCCAAGATACGCTAGCGGCCCTACAAGAGACCCAGTACTTC.

The CDR3 region is CASSRESSYNSPLHF. The CDR3 DNA reads TGTGCCAGCAGCCGCGAGAGCTCCTATAATTCACCCCTCCACTTT. The rearrangement uses TRBV3-1 and TRBJ1-6; D gene unclear. This CDR3 region has 15 residues. Trimming removed 4 bases at V and 0 bases at J, with 7 bases between. The germline V gene has CDR1 LGHDT and CDR2 YNNKEL (reference sequence).

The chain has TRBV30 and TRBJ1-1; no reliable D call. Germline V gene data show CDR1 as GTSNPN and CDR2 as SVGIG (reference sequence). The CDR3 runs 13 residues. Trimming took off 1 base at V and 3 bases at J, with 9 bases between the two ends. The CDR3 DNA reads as TGTGCCTGGAGTGATTCCGGATACACTGAAGCTTTCTTT. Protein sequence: CAWSDSGYTEAFF.

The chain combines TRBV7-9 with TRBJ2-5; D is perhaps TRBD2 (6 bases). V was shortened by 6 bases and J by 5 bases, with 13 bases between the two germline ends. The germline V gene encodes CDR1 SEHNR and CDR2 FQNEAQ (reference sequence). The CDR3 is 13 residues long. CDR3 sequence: CASRGTPRETQYF. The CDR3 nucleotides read TGTGCCAGCAGAGGGACTCCTCGGGAGACCCAGTACTTC.

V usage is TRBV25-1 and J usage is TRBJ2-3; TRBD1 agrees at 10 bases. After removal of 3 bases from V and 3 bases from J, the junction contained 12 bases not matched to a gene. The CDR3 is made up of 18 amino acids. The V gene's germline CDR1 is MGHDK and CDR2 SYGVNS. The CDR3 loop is CASSDPPLGTGVTDTQYF. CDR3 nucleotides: TGTGCCAGCAGTGACCCCCCCCTGGGGACAGGGGTTACAGATACGCAGTATTTT.

CDR3 sequence reads: CASTLPFAGELFF. The CDR3 DNA reads as TGTGCCAGCACCCTCCCGTTTGCCGGGGAGCTGTTTTTT. The chain carries TRBV28 and TRBJ2-2; D gene uncertain. This CDR3 spans 13 amino acids. CDR1 MDHEN and CDR2 SYDVKM come from the germline V gene. V was shortened by 7 bases and J by 6 bases, with 12 bases between the two germline ends.

CDR3 protein: CASSLGFYSNQPQHF. The CDR3 coding sequence is TGTGCCAGCAGCTTGGGGTTCTATAGCAATCAGCCCCAGCATTTT. The chain employs TRBV5-6 and TRBJ1-5; D is uncertain. The CDR3 contains 15 residues. Germline V CDR1 and CDR2: SGHDT, YYEEEE. The V gene lost 0 bases and the J gene lost 0 bases, with 7 bases spanning the gap.

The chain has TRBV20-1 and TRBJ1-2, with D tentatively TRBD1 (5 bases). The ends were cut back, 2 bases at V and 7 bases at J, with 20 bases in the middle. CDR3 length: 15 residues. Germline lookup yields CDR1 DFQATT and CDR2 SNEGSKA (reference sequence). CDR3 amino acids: CSARQETGSGGGYTF. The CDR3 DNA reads TGCAGTGCTAGACAAGAAACAGGCTCCGGGGGTGGCTACACCTTC.

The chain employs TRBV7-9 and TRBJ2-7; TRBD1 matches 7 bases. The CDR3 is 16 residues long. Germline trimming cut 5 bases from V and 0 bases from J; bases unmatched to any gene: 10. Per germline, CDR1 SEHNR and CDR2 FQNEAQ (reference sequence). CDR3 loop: CASSGIGQDLSYEQYF. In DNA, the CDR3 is TGTGCCAGCAGCGGGATTGGACAGGACCTCTCCTACGAGCAGTACTTC. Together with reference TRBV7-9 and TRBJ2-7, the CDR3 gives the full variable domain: DTGVSQNPRHKITKRGQNVTFRCDPISEHNRLYWYRQTLGQGPEFLTYFQNEAQLEKSRLLSDRFSAERPKGSFSTLEIQRTEQGDSAMYLCASSGIGQDLSYEQYFGPGTRLTVT.

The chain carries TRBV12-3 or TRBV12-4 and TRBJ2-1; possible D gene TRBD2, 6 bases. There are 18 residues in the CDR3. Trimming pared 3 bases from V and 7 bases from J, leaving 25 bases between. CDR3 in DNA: TGTGCCAGCAGTTTTTGGCGGGAAGCCCCTCAACTCAAGAATGAGCAGTTCTTC. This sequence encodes CASSFWREAPQLKNEQFF.